This record concerns one TCR beta chain sequence. As yet, its antigen is unknown. Clones were read by immunoSEQ multiplex PCR, and TCRdb kept only the in-frame ones, dropping some. The sample has some 1.5 million clones, roughly 96% seen once. The investigators split CD4+ cells into a CD45RA+ naive subset and a CD45RA-negative memory subset. CDR3 size: 19 residues. Germline V gene data show CDR1 as MNHEY and CDR2 as SMNVEV (reference sequence). Trimming at V came to 5 bases and at J to 1 base, leaving 17 bases not matched to a gene. The data stem from a study of shared clonotypes between healthy human individuals. Findings and caveats of the study: Generally, estimated richness proved larger in naive subsets than it did in memory subsets.

The chain has TRBV27 and TRBJ2-7; TRBD2 agrees at 10 bases. The material sequenced was naive CD4+ T cells sorted from blood. This sample's subset: CD45RA+ positively selected. The clonotype comes from a man aged 25-45 years in good health. CDR3 nucleotides: TGTGCCAGCAGTGGAACGCCGGGACTAGCGCCTCTAACGTCCTACGAGCAGTACTTC. Protein sequence: CASSGTPGLAPLTSYEQYF.